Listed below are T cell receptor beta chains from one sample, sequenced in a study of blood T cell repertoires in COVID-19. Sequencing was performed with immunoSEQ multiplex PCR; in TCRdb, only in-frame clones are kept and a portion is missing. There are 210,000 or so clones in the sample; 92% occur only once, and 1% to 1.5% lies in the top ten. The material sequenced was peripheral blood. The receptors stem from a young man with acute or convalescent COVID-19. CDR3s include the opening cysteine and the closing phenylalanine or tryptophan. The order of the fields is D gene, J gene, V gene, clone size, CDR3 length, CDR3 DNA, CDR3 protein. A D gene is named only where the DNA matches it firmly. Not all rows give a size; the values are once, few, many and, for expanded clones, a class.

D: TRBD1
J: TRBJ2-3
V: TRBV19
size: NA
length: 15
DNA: TGTGCCAGTAGTATTGGGACAGGGTACACAGATACGCAGTATTTT
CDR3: CASSIGTGYTDTQYF

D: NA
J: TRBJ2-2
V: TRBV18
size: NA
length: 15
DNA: TGTGCCAGCTCACCTGGAGGAGCGAACACCGGGGAGCTGTTTTTT
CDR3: CASSPGGANTGELFF

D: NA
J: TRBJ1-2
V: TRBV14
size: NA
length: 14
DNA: TGTGCCAGCAGCCAAGATTTAAAGATGGGCGGCTACACCTTC
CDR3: CASSQDLKMGGYTF

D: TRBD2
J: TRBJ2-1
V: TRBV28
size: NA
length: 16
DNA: TGTGCCAGCAGTCCCCATAGCGGGAGGGTAGTCAATGAGCAGTTCTTC
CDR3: CASSPHSGRVVNEQFF

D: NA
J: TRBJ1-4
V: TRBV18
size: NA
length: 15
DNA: TGTGCCAGCTCACCGAAACAAGCAACTAATGAAAAACTGTTTTTT
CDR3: CASSPKQATNEKLFF

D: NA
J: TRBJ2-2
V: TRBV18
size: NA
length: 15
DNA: TGTGCCAGCTCACCATATGGGGCGCGGATCGGGGAGCTGTTTTTT
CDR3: CASSPYGARIGELFF

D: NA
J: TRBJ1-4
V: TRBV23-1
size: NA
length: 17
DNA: TGCGCCAGCATTCTAATTGCAGGGCATGGAAGTGTGGAAAAACTGTTTTTT
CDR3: CASILIAGHGSVEKLFF

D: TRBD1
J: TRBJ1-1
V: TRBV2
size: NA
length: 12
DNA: TGTGCCACCAGACAGGGAAGCACTGAAGCTTTCTTT
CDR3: CATRQGSTEAFF

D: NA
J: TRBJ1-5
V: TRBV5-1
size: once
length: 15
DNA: TGCGCCAGCAGCCCGAGCGGGGTAATGAATCAGCCCCAGCATTTT
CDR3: CASSPSGVMNQPQHF

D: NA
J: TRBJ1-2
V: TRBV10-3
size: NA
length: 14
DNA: TGTGCCATCAGTGAAACCAGGGGTAACTATGGCTACACCTTC
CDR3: CAISETRGNYGYTF

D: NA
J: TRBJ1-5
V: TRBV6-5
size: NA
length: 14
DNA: TGTGCCAGCTGGGCAGGGGTACGTGGTCAGCCCCAGCATTTT
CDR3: CASWAGVRGQPQHF

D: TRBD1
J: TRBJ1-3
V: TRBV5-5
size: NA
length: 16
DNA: TGTGCCAGCAGCTCCCGGGACAGGGGTTTTGGAAACACCATATATTTT
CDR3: CASSSRDRGFGNTIYF

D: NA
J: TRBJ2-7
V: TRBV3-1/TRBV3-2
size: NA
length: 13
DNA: TGTGCCAGCAGCCAAGATCGCAACACCCAGCAGTACTTC
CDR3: CASSQDRNTQQYF

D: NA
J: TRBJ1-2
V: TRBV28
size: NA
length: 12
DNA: TGTGCCAGCAACGACAGAATCTATGGCTACACCTTC
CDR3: CASNDRIYGYTF

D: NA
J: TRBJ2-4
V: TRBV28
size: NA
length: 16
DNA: TGTGCCAGCAGTTTACCGGGAGTGGTTGGAAGTAACATTCAGTACTTC
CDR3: CASSLPGVVGSNIQYF

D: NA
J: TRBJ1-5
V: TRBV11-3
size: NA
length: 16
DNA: TGTGCCAGCTTACGATGGACAGAGTATAGCAATCAGCCCCAGCATTTT
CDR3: CASLRWTEYSNQPQHF

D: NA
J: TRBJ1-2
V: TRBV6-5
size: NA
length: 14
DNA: TGTGCCAGCAGTTCCCAGGGATCGGGCTATGGCTACACCTTC
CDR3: CASSSQGSGYGYTF

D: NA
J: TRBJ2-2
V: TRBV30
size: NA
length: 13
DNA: TGTGCCTGGAGGGCCGCGAACACCGGGGAGCTGTTTTTT
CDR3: CAWRAANTGELFF

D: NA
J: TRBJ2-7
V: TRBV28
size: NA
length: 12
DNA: TGTGCCAGCAGTTCCCCAACCTACGAGCAGTACTTC
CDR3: CASSSPTYEQYF

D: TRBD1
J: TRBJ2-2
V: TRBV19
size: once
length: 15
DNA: TGTGCCAGTAGTTTCCGACAGGGCAGTCCCGGGGAGCTGTTTTTT
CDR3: CASSFRQGSPGELFF

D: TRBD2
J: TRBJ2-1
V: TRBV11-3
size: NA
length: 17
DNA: TGTGCCAGCAGCCGGACGTGGGGACTAGCGGGGTACAATGAGCAGTTCTTC
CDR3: CASSRTWGLAGYNEQFF

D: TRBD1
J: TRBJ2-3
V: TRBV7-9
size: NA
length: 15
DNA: TGTGCCAGCAGCTTAATGGGACAGGGCCCAGATACGCAGTATTTT
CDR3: CASSLMGQGPDTQYF

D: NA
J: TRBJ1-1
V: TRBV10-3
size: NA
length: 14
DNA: TGTGCCATCGCGGCCAGGGTGATAAACACTGAAGCTTTCTTT
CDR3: CAIAARVINTEAFF

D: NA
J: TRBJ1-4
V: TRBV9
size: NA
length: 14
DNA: TGTGCCAGCAGTCCATCCGGAACTAATGAAAAACTGTTTTTT
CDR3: CASSPSGTNEKLFF

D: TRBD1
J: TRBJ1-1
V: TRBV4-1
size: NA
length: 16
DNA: TGCGCCAGCAGCCAAGTAGTGACAGGGGTGGGCACTGAAGCTTTCTTT
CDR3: CASSQVVTGVGTEAFF

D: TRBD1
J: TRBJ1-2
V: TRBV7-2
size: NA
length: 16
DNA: TGTGCCAGCAGCCTCTCCACCCTGGACAGGGGTAAGGGCTACACCTTC
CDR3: CASSLSTLDRGKGYTF

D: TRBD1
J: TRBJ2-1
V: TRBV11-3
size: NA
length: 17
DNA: TGTGCCAGCAGCTCACATCGACAGGGGATGTCCTACAATGAGCAGTTCTTC
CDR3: CASSSHRQGMSYNEQFF

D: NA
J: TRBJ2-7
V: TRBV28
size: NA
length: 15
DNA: TGTGCCAGCAGTTTAAGGAGAGTGCTAGGCTACGAGCAGTACTTC
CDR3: CASSLRRVLGYEQYF

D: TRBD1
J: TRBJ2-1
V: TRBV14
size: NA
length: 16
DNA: TGTGCCAGCAGCCGTATTGTGCAGGGGGCGGGAAATGAGCAGTTCTTC
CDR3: CASSRIVQGAGNEQFF

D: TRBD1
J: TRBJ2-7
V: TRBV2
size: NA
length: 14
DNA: TGTGCCAGCAGTGACTCGACAGGGCATTACGAGCAGTACTTC
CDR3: CASSDSTGHYEQYF

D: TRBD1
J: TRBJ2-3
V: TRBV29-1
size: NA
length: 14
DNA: TGCAGCGTTGTTAAAGGGGGCATCGCAGATACGCAGTATTTT
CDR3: CSVVKGGIADTQYF

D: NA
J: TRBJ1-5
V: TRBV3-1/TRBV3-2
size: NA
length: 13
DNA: TGTGCCAGCAGCCAATATCCTAATCAGCCCCAGCATTTT
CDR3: CASSQYPNQPQHF

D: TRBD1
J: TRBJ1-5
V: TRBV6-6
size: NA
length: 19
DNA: TGTGCCAGCAGCCGATCTCCCTACCCCTCCGGGACAGAAGATCAGCCCCAGCATTTT
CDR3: CASSRSPYPSGTEDQPQHF

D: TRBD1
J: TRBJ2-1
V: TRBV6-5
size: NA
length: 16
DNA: TGTGCCAGCAGTTTACTCGGGACAGGGGCCCGCAATGAGCAGTTCTTC
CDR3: CASSLLGTGARNEQFF

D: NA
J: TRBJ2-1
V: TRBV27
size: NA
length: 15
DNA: TGTGCCAGCAGCCCGAGACAGATATTAAACAATGAGCAGTTCTTC
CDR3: CASSPRQILNNEQFF

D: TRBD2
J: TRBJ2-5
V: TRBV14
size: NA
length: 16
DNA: TGTGCCAGCAGCCATCATATAGCGGGAGTGGGAGAGACCCAGTACTTC
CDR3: CASSHHIAGVGETQYF

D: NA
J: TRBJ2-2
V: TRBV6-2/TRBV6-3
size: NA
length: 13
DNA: TGTGCCAGCAGTTACTCGACACCCGGGGAGCTGTTTTTT
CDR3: CASSYSTPGELFF

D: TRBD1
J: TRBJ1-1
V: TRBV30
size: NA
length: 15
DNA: TGTGCCTGGAAACCCCCAGGGGGAGGAAACACTGAAGCTTTCTTT
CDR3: CAWKPPGGGNTEAFF

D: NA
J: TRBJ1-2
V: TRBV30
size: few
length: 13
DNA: TGTGCCTGGAGTCTCGGTATTAACTATGGCTACACCTTC
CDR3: CAWSLGINYGYTF

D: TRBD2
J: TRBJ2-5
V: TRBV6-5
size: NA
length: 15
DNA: TGTGCCAGCAGGGGGACTAGCGGGAGTGGAGAGACCCAGTACTTC
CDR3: CASRGTSGSGETQYF

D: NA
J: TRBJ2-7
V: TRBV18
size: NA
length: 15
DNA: TGTGCCAGCTCCCCGCGACAGGTATTCGTCTACGAGCAGTACTTC
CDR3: CASSPRQVFVYEQYF

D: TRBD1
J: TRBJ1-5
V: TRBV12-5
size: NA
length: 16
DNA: TGTGCTAGTGGTTTGACCAGACAGGGGCAAGGGCAGCCCCAGCATTTT
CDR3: CASGLTRQGQGQPQHF

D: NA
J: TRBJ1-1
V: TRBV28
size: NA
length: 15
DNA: TGTGCCAGCAGTTTGGCAGGGGTCCTGAACACTGAAGCTTTCTTT
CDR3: CASSLAGVLNTEAFF

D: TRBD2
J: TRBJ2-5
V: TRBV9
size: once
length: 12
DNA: TGTGCCAGCAGCCACGGGGGGGAGACCCAGTACTTC
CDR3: CASSHGGETQYF

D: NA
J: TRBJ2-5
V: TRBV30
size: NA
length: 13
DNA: TGTGCCTGGAGTGTGTCAGACCAAGAGACCCAGTACTTC
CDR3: CAWSVSDQETQYF

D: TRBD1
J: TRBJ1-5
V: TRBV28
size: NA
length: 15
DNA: TGTGCCAGCAGTTGGCGGAGGACAGGGGTTCAGCCCCAGCATTTT
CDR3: CASSWRRTGVQPQHF

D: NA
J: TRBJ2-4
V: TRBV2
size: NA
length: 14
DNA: TGTGCCAGCAGCCGGACAGTAGCCAAAAACATTCAGTACTTC
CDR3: CASSRTVAKNIQYF

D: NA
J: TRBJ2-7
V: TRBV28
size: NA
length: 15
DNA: TGTGCCAGCAGCCCCCCTGGTAGCAGCTCCTACGAGCAGTACTTC
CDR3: CASSPPGSSSYEQYF

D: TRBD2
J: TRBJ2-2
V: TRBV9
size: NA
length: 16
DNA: TGTGCCAGCAGCCCATCTGGGGCTAGCGGGACCGGGGAGCTGTTTTTT
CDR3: CASSPSGASGTGELFF

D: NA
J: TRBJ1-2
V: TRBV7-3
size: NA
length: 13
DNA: TGTGCCAGCAGCTTCGGGGGATTGGATGGCTACACCTTC
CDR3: CASSFGGLDGYTF

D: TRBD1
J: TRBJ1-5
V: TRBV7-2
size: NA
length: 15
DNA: TGTGCCAGCAGCTCCAGGACAGGGCGCAATCAGCCCCAGCATTTT
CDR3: CASSSRTGRNQPQHF

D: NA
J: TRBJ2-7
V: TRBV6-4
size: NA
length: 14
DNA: TGTGCCAGCAGTGACCCTTGTGTCTCCTACGAGCAGTACTTC
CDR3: CASSDPCVSYEQYF

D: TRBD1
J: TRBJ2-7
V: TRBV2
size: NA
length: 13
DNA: TGTGCCAGCAGTGGGGACAGGGCCTACGAGCAGTACTTC
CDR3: CASSGDRAYEQYF

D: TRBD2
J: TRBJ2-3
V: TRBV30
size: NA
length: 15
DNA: TGTGCCTGGAGTGTAGGGAGCGGGAGAGAGGATACGCAGTATTTT
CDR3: CAWSVGSGREDTQYF